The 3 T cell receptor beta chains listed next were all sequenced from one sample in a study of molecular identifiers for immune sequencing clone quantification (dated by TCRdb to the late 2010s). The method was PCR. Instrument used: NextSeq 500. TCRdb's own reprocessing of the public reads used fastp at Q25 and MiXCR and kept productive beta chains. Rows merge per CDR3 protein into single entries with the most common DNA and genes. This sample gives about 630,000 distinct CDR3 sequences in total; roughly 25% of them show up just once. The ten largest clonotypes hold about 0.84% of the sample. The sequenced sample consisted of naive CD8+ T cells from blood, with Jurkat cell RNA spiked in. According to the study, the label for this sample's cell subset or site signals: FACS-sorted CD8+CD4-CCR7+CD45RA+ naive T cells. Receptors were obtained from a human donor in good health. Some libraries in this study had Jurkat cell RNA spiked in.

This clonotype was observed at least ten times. The CDR3 region is CASSLELAGVVDTQYF. The CDR3 DNA reads as TGTGCCAGCAGCTTGGAACTAGCGGGGGTAGTAGATACGCAGTATTTT. V usage is TRBV5-4 and J usage is TRBJ2-3; TRBD2 matches 11 bases. The CDR3 length is 16 residues. Trimming cost V 0 bases and J 5 bases; bases outside gene matches: 5. CDR1 is SGHNT, CDR2 YYREEE, per germline (reference sequence). Together with reference TRBV5-4 and TRBJ2-3, the CDR3 gives the full variable domain: ETGVTQSPTHLIKTRGQQVTLRCSSQSGHNTVSWYQQALGQGPQFIFQYYREEENGRGNFPPRFSGLQFPNYSSELNVNALELDDSALYLCASSLELAGVVDTQYFGPGTRLTVL.

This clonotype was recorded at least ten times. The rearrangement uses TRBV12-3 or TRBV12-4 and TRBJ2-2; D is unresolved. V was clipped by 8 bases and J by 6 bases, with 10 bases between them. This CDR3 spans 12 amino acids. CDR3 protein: CASGVSPGELFF. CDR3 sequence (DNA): TGTGCCAGCGGCGTCAGCCCCGGGGAGCTGTTTTTT.

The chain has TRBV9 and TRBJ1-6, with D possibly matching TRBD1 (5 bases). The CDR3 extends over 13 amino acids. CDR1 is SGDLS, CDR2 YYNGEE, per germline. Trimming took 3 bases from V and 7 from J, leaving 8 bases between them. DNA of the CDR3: TGTGCCAGCAGCGGGCGACAGAATTCACCCCTCCACTTT. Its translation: CASSGRQNSPLHF.